Listed below are T cell receptor beta chains from one sample, sequenced in a study of CD8 T cells in ankylosing spondylitis. TCRdb reanalysed the 5' RACE reads using MiXCR and keeps one entry per CDR3 protein. This table has fewer than 400,000 distinct CDR3 sequences, more than 20% appearing once. The source material was blood, either unsorted or a sorted T cell fraction (not recorded which). These receptors were collected from a male donor with ankylosing spondylitis. Both conserved end residues are part of each CDR3. The order of the fields is V gene, clone size, D gene, J gene, CDR3 protein, CDR3 DNA. The D gene is left open where the match is weak. Where a row states a size, it is once, few, many or the class of an expanded clone; other rows omit it.

v_gene: TRBV9; abundance: few; d_gene: .; j_gene: TRBJ2-2; CDR3aa: CASSFSGDRNTGELFF; CDR3nt: TGTGCCAGCAGCTTCTCGGGGGACAGAAACACCGGGGAGCTGTTTTTT
v_gene: TRBV6-1; abundance: .; d_gene: TRBD2; j_gene: TRBJ2-7; CDR3aa: CARSGLAGPTGYEQYF; CDR3nt: TGTGCCAGGTCGGGACTAGCGGGACCAACGGGGTACGAGCAGTACTTC
v_gene: TRBV6-1; abundance: .; d_gene: .; j_gene: TRBJ2-1; CDR3aa: CASSSLGLDSYNEQFF; CDR3nt: TGTGCCAGCAGCTCTCTCGGACTGGATTCCTACAATGAGCAGTTCTTC
v_gene: TRBV5-1; abundance: .; d_gene: .; j_gene: TRBJ1-5; CDR3aa: CASSLGTQNQPQHF; CDR3nt: TGCGCCAGCAGCCTCGGGACTCAGAATCAGCCCCAGCATTTT
v_gene: TRBV5-1; abundance: few; d_gene: TRBD1; j_gene: TRBJ1-2; CDR3aa: CASSPTGGGHGYTF; CDR3nt: TGCGCCAGCAGCCCGACAGGGGGAGGGCATGGCTACACCTTC
v_gene: TRBV12-3/TRBV12-4; abundance: many; d_gene: TRBD1; j_gene: TRBJ1-4; CDR3aa: CASSLREGALNEKLFF; CDR3nt: TGTGCCAGCAGTTTGAGAGAGGGGGCGCTGAATGAAAAACTGTTTTTT
v_gene: TRBV7-9; abundance: .; d_gene: .; j_gene: TRBJ2-7; CDR3aa: CASSPGDTSSEQYF; CDR3nt: TGTGCCAGCAGCCCGGGGGACACCAGCTCGGAGCAGTACTTC
v_gene: TRBV14; abundance: few; d_gene: .; j_gene: TRBJ2-7; CDR3aa: CASSKGLLTSYEQYF; CDR3nt: TGTGCCAGCAGCAAGGGACTTTTGACCTCCTACGAGCAGTACTTC
v_gene: TRBV7-9; abundance: .; d_gene: .; j_gene: TRBJ2-3; CDR3aa: CASSSPKERVSTDTQYF; CDR3nt: TGTGCCAGCAGCTCGCCGAAGGAGAGAGTGAGCACAGATACGCAGTATTTT
v_gene: TRBV28; abundance: .; d_gene: .; j_gene: TRBJ2-1; CDR3aa: CASSLQGGGYNEQFF; CDR3nt: TGTGCCAGCAGTCTGCAGGGAGGGGGGTACAATGAGCAGTTCTTC
v_gene: TRBV27; abundance: .; d_gene: .; j_gene: TRBJ2-3; CDR3aa: CASSFSMDGDTQYF; CDR3nt: TGTGCCAGCAGTTTCTCCATGGACGGAGATACGCAGTATTTT
v_gene: TRBV5-1; abundance: .; d_gene: TRBD2; j_gene: TRBJ2-7; CDR3aa: CASNSGSYEQYF; CDR3nt: TGCGCCAGCAACAGCGGGAGTTACGAGCAGTACTTC
v_gene: TRBV11-2; abundance: .; d_gene: .; j_gene: TRBJ2-5; CDR3aa: CASSPRTIQETQYF; CDR3nt: TGTGCCAGCAGCCCCCGGACTATCCAAGAGACCCAGTACTTC
v_gene: TRBV7-9; abundance: few; d_gene: .; j_gene: TRBJ1-1; CDR3aa: CASSLNEGTEAFF; CDR3nt: TGTGCCAGCAGCTTAAATGAGGGGACAGAAGCTTTCTTT
v_gene: TRBV3-1; abundance: few; d_gene: TRBD1; j_gene: TRBJ2-7; CDR3aa: CASSQRDRPKANEQYF; CDR3nt: TGTGCCAGCAGCCAGAGGGACAGGCCCAAAGCGAACGAGCAGTACTTC
v_gene: TRBV4-3; abundance: few; d_gene: .; j_gene: TRBJ2-3; CDR3aa: CASSQDPSFTDTQYF; CDR3nt: TGCGCCAGCAGCCAAGATCCGAGTTTCACAGATACGCAGTATTTT
v_gene: TRBV7-3; abundance: .; d_gene: .; j_gene: TRBJ1-1; CDR3aa: CASSRTPGDTEAFF; CDR3nt: TGTGCCAGCAGCCGCACACCTGGGGACACTGAAGCTTTCTTT
v_gene: TRBV10-3; abundance: many; d_gene: TRBD2; j_gene: TRBJ2-7; CDR3aa: CAISDLAGVSEQYF; CDR3nt: TGTGCCATCAGTGATCTCGCGGGAGTAAGCGAGCAGTACTTC